The 21 T cell receptor beta chains listed next were all sequenced from one sample in a study of radiotherapy plus CTLA-4 blockade in lung cancer. Using immunoSEQ multiplex PCR, the repertoire was profiled, and TCRdb retains in-frame clones only, with some absent. The table lists 47,000 or so clones, roughly 85% of them singletons, with about a quarter in the top ten. Sequenced material: peripheral blood, taken from a patient treated with radiotherapy plus ipilimumab. The receptors come from a human donor with non-small cell lung cancer whose response to radiotherapy plus ipilimumab could not be evaluated.

V gene TRBV28 combines with J gene TRBJ2-7, with D perhaps TRBD1 (6 bases). V lost 4 bases and J lost 2, with 6 bases in between. Germline V gives CDR1 MDHEN, CDR2 SYDVKM. This CDR3 is 12 amino acids long. CDR3 sequence: CASSSGAYEQYF. Written as DNA, the CDR3 is TGTGCCAGCAGTTCAGGGGCCTACGAGCAGTACTTC.

The chain employs TRBV5-1 and TRBJ1-1; D gene unclear. V shed 0 bases and J shed 1 base, with 7 bases lying between them. CDR1 SGHRS and CDR2 YFSETQ come from the germline V gene. CDR3 length: 14 amino acids. The CDR3 DNA is TGCGCCAGCAGCTTGGTAAGCCAGAACACTGAAGCTTTCTTT. As protein: CASSLVSQNTEAFF. Full variable domain (rest looked up from reference TRBV5-1 and TRBJ1-1): KAGVTQTPRYLIKTRGQQVTLSCSPISGHRSVSWYQQTPGQGLQFLFEYFSETQRNKGNFPGRFSGRQFSNSRSEMNVSTLELGDSALYLCASSLVSQNTEAFFGQGTRLTVV.

The V gene is TRBV7-6, the J gene TRBJ2-3, with D possibly matching TRBD1 (5 bases). Germline lookup yields CDR1 SGHVS and CDR2 FNYEAQ. Trimming shortened V by 5 bases and J by 1 base, and 16 bases separated the two germline ends. The CDR3 runs to 16 residues. The CDR3 DNA reads TGTGCCAGCAGCGCTCCCAGGGTGGGTGGCACAGATACGCAGTATTTT. Protein: CASSAPRVGGTDTQYF.

This clone appeared a single time. This chain uses TRBV7-9 with TRBJ1-2; D remains unclear. The V end was cut by 2 bases, the J end by 8 bases, with 9 bases between. Per the germline V gene, CDR1 is SEHNR and CDR2 is FQNEAQ (reference sequence). The CDR3 has 12 amino acids. The CDR3 protein is CASSLRGSGYTF. DNA of the CDR3: TGTGCCAGCAGCTTACGAGGGAGCGGCTACACCTTC.

The genes are TRBV28 and TRBJ2-7; D might be TRBD1 (5 bases). The CDR3 sequence is 15 residues long. Trimming removed 3 bases at V and 0 bases at J, with 12 bases between. The V gene's germline CDR1 is MDHEN and CDR2 SYDVKM. CDR3 loop: CASSLVGPSSYEQYF. CDR3 nucleotides: TGTGCCAGCAGTTTGGTGGGGCCTAGCTCCTACGAGCAGTACTTC.

This chain connects TRBV4-1 to TRBJ2-5, with a possible D match to TRBD2 (6 bases). The V and J ends lost 1 base and 4 bases respectively, with 16 bases between them. This CDR3 has 16 residues. Germline V gene data show CDR1 as MGHRA and CDR2 as YSYEKL. The CDR3 sequence: CASSQGFTGEAETQYF. The CDR3 bases are TGCGCCAGCAGCCAAGGCTTTACGGGGGAGGCAGAGACCCAGTACTTC.

The sample holds a few counts of this clone. The chain uses TRBV4-3 and TRBJ1-1; no definite D call. V lost 1 base to trimming and J lost 3 bases, with 9 bases between them. This CDR3 contains 14 residues. The germline CDR1 and CDR2 sequences are LGHNA and YSLEER. CDR3: CASSQGRGDTEAFF. Here the CDR3 DNA reads TGCGCCAGCAGCCAAGGTCGCGGGGACACTGAAGCTTTCTTT.

The V gene is TRBV28, the J gene TRBJ2-7; TRBD2 aligns across 7 bases. The length of the CDR3 is 16 residues. The J segment lost 3 bases and the V segment lost 2 bases, leaving 10 bases of the junction unmatched. CDR1 is MDHEN and CDR2 is SYDVKM in the germline V gene. CDR3 bases: TGTGCCAGCAGTTTAGTTGGGGAGGGCACATTCTACGAGCAGTACTTC. This codes for CASSLVGEGTFYEQYF. Supplemented by reference TRBV28 and TRBJ2-7, the full variable domain reads DVKVTQSSRYLVKRTGEKVFLECVQDMDHENMFWYRQDPGLGLRLIYFSYDVKMKEKGDIPEGYSVSREKKERFSLILESASTNQTSMYLCASSLVGEGTFYEQYFGPGTRLTVT.

The V and J genes are TRBV28 and TRBJ1-1; D possibly corresponds to TRBD1 (6 bases). The CDR3 contains 15 residues. V was pared by 6 bases and J by 1 base, with 15 bases between. Germline V CDR1 and CDR2: MDHEN, SYDVKM. CDR3 nucleotides: TGTGCCAGCAGCCGATCAGGGGCGGGGAACACTGAAGCTTTCTTT. This translates into CASSRSGAGNTEAFF.

The chain uses TRBV28 and TRBJ1-4, with 8 bases lining up with TRBD1. Germline CDR1 is MDHEN and CDR2 is SYDVKM. This CDR3 is built from 13 residues. V gave up 8 bases and J gave up 8 bases; unmatched junction bases: 7. The CDR3: CASGGTGLEKLFF. The CDR3 bases are TGTGCCAGCGGCGGGACAGGATTAGAAAAACTGTTTTTT.

Only one count was recorded for this clone. This sequence joins TRBV7-6 and TRBJ2-1, with 8 bases matching TRBD2. CDR3 length: 15 residues. The junction had 10 bases not matched to a gene; V was cut back by 4 bases and J by 8 bases. CDR1 and CDR2 (germline): SGHVS, FNYEAQ. The CDR3 reads CASSSGTSQVDEQFF. The CDR3 bases are TGTGCCAGCAGCTCCGGGACTAGTCAGGTCGATGAGCAGTTCTTC.

The rearrangement uses TRBV19 and TRBJ2-1, with a tentative D call TRBD1 (5 bases). The CDR3 contains 12 residues. CDR1 is LNHDA, CDR2 SQIVND, per germline (reference sequence). V was shortened by 0 bases and J by 15 bases, with 12 bases between the two germline ends. The CDR3 nucleotides read TGTGCCAGTAGTATAGAGCTAGGGGCCTTGTTCTTC. Residues: CASSIELGALFF.

The chain has TRBV5-1 and TRBJ2-5, with 9 bases identical to TRBD2. Germline V gene sequence: CDR1 SGHRS, CDR2 YFSETQ. Trimming removed 2 bases from V and 5 bases from J; junction bases left unmatched: 13. This CDR3 has 17 residues. The CDR3 bases are TGCGCCAGCAGCTTCGGGGCTAGCGGGAATAGTGTTGAGACCCAGTACTTC. The encoded protein is CASSFGASGNSVETQYF.

This clone was seen a handful of times. V gene TRBV19 combines with J gene TRBJ2-3, with TRBD2 matching over 7 bases. Germline V gene lookup returns CDR1 LNHDA and CDR2 SQIVND (reference sequence). Trimming at V came to 1 base and at J to 3 bases, leaving 4 bases not matched to a gene. This CDR3 contains 15 residues. Here the CDR3 DNA reads TGTGCCAGTAGTATAGCGGGAGGAGGTACAGATACGCAGTATTTT. Its protein product is CASSIAGGGTDTQYF.

The chain uses TRBV7-2 and TRBJ2-5, with 13 bases lining up with TRBD2. The J call is in doubt because the DNA end fits TRBJ2-7 better. This CDR3 region has 16 residues. The V gene's germline CDR1 is SGHTA and CDR2 FQGNSA. CDR3 protein: CASRLGGLAGRYEQYF. The DNA for the CDR3 is TGTGCCAGCAGACTAGGGGGACTAGCGGGACGGTACGAGCAGTACTTC.

The chain is built from TRBV6-1 and TRBJ1-2; weak D call: TRBD1 (5 bases). This CDR3 has 14 amino acids. Germline lookup yields CDR1 MNHNS and CDR2 SASEGT. Trimming cost V 4 bases and J 8 bases, with 17 bases left between them. Written as DNA, the CDR3 is TGTGCCAGCAGTGGGCGGATAGGGGTAAGCGGCTACACCTTC. Its protein product is CASSGRIGVSGYTF.

This clone was detected only once. The chain recombines TRBV29-1 with TRBJ1-1; D perhaps matches TRBD1 (6 bases). Trimming stripped 8 bases from V and 5 bases from J, with 15 bases between. The CDR3 is 12 amino acids. The germline CDR1 and CDR2 sequences are SQVTM and ANQGSEA. The CDR3 here is CSFGGSWTEAFF. DNA of the CDR3: TGCAGCTTTGGGGGCAGCTGGACTGAAGCTTTCTTT.

The chain recombines TRBV19 with TRBJ1-5; TRBD1 matches at 7 bases. The germline gives CDR1 LNHDA, CDR2 SQIVND (reference sequence). The J segment lost 1 base and the V segment lost 5 bases, leaving 11 bases of the junction unmatched. This CDR3 has 17 amino acids. The CDR3 DNA reads as TGTGCCAGTAGTCCCCCACCGACAGGGCTAAGCAATCAGCCCCAGCATTTT. It encodes CASSPPPTGLSNQPQHF.

The chain uses TRBV6-5 and TRBJ2-7; 14 nucleotides agree with TRBD2. This CDR3 is 15 amino acids long. V lost 6 bases and J lost 8; bases outside the gene matches: 9. In germline, CDR1 is MNHEY, CDR2 SVGAGI. The CDR3 is CASRVGTSGRGKQYF. Here the CDR3 DNA reads TGTGCCAGCAGAGTCGGGACTAGCGGGAGAGGGAAGCAGTACTTC.

J is TRBJ2-1 and V is TRBV29-1; 10 bases are a match to TRBD1. Trimming cost V 7 bases and J 7 bases; bases outside gene matches: 10. CDR3 size: 14 residues. Germline V gene sequence: CDR1 SQVTM, CDR2 ANQGSEA. The CDR3 region is CSGMGRDRGNEQFF. The DNA of the CDR3 is TGCAGCGGGATGGGACGGGACAGGGGAAATGAGCAGTTCTTC.

The V call is TRBV7-2, the J call TRBJ2-1; 8 positions match TRBD2. CDR3 length equals 17 residues. In germline, CDR1 is SGHTA, CDR2 FQGNSA. The J segment lost 5 bases and the V segment lost 0 bases, leaving 9 bases of the junction unmatched. The CDR3 reads CASSLAGVSGGNNEQFF. Here the CDR3 DNA reads TGTGCCAGCAGCTTAGCGGGTGTCAGCGGGGGAAACAATGAGCAGTTCTTC.